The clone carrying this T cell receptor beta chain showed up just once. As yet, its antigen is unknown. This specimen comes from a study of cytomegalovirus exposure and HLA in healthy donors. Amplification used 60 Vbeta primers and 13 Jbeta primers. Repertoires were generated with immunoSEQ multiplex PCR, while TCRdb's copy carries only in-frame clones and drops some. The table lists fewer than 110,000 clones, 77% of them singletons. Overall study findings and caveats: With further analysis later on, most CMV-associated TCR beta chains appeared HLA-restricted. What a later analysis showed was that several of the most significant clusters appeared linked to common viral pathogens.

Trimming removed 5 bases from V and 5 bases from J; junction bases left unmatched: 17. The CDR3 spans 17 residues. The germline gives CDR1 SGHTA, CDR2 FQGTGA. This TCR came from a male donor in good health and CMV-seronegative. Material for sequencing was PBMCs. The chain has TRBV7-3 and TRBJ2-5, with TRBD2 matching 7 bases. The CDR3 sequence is CASSPNPTRAGRETQYF. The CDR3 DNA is TGTGCCAGCAGCCCGAACCCAACTCGAGCGGGACGGGAGACCCAGTACTTC. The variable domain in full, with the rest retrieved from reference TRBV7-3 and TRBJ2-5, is GAGVSQTPSNKVTEKGKYVELRCDPISGHTALYWYRQSLGQGPEFLIYFQGTGAADDSGLPNDRFFAVRPEGSVSTLKIQRTERGDSAVYLCASSPNPTRAGRETQYFGPGTRLLVL.